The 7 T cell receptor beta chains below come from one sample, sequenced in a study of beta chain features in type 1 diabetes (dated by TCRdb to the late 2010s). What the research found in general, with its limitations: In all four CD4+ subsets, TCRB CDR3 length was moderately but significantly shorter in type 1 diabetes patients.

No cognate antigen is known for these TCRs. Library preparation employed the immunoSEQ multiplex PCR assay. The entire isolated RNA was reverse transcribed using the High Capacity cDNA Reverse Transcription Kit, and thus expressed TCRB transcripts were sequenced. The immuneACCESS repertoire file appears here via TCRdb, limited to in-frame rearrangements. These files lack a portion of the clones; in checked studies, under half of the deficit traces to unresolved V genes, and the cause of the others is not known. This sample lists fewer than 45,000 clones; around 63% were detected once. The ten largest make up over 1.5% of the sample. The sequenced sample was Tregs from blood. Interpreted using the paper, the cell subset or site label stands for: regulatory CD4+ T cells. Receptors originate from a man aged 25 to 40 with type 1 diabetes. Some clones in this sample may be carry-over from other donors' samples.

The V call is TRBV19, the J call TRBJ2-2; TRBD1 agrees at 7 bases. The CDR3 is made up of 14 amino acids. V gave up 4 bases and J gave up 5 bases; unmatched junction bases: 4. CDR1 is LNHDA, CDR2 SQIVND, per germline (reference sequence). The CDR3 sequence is CASSTPGGTGELFF. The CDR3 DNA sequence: TGTGCCAGTAGTACCCCAGGGGGAACCGGGGAGCTGTTTTTT.

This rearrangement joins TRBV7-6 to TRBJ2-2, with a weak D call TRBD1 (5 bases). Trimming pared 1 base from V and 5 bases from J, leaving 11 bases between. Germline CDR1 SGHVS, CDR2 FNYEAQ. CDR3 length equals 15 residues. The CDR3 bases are TGTGCCAGCAGCTTAGAGGGGTCCCTAACCGGGGAGCTGTTTTTT. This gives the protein CASSLEGSLTGELFF.

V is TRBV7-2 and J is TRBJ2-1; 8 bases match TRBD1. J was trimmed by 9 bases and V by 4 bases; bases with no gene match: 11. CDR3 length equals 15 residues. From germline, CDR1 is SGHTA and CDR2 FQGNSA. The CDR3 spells CASSWNRGQGTEQFF. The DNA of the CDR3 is TGTGCCAGCAGCTGGAACCGTGGACAGGGCACTGAGCAGTTCTTC.

The DNA for the CDR3 is TGTGCCAGCACCCGGACTAGCGGTGCTCGCACAGATACGCAGTATTTT. This codes for CASTRTSGARTDTQYF. The rearrangement links TRBV6-4 to TRBJ2-3; 10 bases map to TRBD2. CDR1 and CDR2 from the germline V gene are MRHNA and SNTAGT. The CDR3 consists of 16 residues. With 7 bases clipped from V and 1 base from J, the junction kept 8 bases outside the gene matches.

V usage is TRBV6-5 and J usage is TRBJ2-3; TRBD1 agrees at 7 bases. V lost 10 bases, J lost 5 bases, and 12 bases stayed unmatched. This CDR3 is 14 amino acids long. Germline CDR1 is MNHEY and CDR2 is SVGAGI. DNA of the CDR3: TGTGCCACCCGCCCGAGGGGGCGCAAAGATACGCAGTATTTT. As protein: CATRPRGRKDTQYF.

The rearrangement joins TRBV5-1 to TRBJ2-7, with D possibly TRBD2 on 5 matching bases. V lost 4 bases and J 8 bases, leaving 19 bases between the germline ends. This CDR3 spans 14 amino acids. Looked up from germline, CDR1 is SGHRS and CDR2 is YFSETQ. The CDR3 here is CASSTGGQYYQQYF. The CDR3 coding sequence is TGCGCCAGCAGCACGGGCGGGCAGTATTACCAGCAGTACTTC. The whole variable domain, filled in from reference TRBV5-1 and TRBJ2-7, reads KAGVTQTPRYLIKTRGQQVTLSCSPISGHRSVSWYQQTPGQGLQFLFEYFSETQRNKGNFPGRFSGRQFSNSRSEMNVSTLELGDSALYLCASSTGGQYYQQYFGPGTRLTVT.

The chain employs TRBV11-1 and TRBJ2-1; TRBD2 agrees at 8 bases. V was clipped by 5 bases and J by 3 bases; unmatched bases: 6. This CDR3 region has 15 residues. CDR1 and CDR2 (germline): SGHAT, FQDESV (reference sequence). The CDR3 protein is CASSAHGGGYNEQFF. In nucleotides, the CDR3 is TGTGCCAGCAGCGCCCACGGGGGGGGCTACAATGAGCAGTTCTTC. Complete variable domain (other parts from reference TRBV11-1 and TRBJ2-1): EAEVAQSPRYKITEKSQAVAFWCDPISGHATLYWYRQILGQGPELLVQFQDESVVDDSQLPKDRFSAERLKGVDSTLKIQPAELGDSAMYLCASSAHGGGYNEQFFGPGTRLTVL.